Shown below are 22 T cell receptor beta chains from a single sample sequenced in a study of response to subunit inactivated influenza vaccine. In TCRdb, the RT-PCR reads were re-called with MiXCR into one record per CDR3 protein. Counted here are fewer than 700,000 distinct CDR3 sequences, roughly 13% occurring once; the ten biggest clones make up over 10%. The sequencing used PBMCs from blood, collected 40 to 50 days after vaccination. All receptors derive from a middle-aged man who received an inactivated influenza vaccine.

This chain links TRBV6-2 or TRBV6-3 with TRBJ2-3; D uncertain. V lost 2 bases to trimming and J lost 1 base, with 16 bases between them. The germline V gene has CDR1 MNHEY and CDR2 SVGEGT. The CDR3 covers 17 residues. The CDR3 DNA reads TGTGCCAGCAGTTACACCGAGGCGGAAACACGCACAGATACGCAGTATTTT. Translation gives CASSYTEAETRTDTQYF.

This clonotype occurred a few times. CDR3 protein: CSARGSREGPDTQYF. For the CDR3, the DNA is TGCAGTGCTAGAGGGTCGCGGGAGGGCCCAGATACGCAGTATTTT. The chain is built from TRBV20-1 and TRBJ2-3; 9 positions match TRBD2. CDR3 length equals 15 residues. V was pared by 1 base and J by 4 bases, with 6 bases of the junction left unmatched. Germline V gene lookup returns CDR1 DFQATT and CDR2 SNEGSKA (reference sequence).

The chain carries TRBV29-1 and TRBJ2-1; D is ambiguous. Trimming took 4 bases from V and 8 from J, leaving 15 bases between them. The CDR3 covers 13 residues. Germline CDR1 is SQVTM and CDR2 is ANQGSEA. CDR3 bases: TGCAGCGTTGTTTTGCTAAAAGGAGATGAGCAGTTCTTC. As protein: CSVVLLKGDEQFF.

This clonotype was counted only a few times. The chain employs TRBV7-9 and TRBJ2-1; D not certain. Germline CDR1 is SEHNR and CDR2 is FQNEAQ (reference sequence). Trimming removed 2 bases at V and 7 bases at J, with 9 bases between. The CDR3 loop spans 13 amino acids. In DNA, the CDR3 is TGTGCCAGCAGCTTACCCCATGGTAATGAGCAGTTCTTC. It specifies CASSLPHGNEQFF. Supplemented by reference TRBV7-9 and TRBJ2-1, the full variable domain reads DTGVSQNPRHKITKRGQNVTFRCDPISEHNRLYWYRQTLGQGPEFLTYFQNEAQLEKSRLLSDRFSAERPKGSFSTLEIQRTEQGDSAMYLCASSLPHGNEQFFGPGTRLTVL.

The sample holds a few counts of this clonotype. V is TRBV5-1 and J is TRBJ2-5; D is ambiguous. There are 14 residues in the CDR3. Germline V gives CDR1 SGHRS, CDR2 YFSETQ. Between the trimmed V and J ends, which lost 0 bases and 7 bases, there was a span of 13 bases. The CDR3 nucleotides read TGCGCCAGCAGCTTGGCCGATGAAGTGGCGACCCAGTACTTC. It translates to CASSLADEVATQYF. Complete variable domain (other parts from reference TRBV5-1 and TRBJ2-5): KAGVTQTPRYLIKTRGQQVTLSCSPISGHRSVSWYQQTPGQGLQFLFEYFSETQRNKGNFPGRFSGRQFSNSRSEMNVSTLELGDSALYLCASSLADEVATQYFGPGTRLLVL.

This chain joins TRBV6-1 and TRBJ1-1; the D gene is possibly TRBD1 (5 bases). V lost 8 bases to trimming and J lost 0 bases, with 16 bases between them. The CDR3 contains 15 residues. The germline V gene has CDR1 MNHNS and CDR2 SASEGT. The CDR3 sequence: CASRQEGVVNTEAFF. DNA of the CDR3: TGTGCCAGCCGGCAAGAAGGGGTAGTGAACACTGAAGCTTTCTTT.

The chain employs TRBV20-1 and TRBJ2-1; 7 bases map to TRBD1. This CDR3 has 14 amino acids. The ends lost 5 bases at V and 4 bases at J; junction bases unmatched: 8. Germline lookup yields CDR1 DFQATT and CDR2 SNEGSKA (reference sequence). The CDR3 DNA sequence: TGCAGTGCTGAAGGGGGCTGGGGATACAATGAGCAGTTCTTC. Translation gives CSAEGGWGYNEQFF.

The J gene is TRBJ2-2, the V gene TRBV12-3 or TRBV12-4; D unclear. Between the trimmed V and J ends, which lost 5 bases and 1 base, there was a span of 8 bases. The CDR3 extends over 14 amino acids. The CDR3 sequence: CASSRKVNTGELFF. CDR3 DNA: TGTGCCAGCAGTCGGAAGGTGAACACCGGGGAGCTGTTTTTT.

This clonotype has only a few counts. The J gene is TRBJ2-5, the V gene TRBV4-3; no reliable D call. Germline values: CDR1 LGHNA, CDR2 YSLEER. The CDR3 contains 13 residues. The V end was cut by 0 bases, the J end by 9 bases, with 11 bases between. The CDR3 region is CASSQDVREAQYF. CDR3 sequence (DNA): TGCGCCAGCAGCCAAGATGTGAGAGAAGCCCAGTACTTC.

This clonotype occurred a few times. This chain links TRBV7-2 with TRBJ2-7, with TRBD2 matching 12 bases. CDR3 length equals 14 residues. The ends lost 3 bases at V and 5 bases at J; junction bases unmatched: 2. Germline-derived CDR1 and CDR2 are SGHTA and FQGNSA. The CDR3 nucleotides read TGTGCCAGCAGCTTCCGGACTAGCGGGAACGAGCAGTACTTC. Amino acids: CASSFRTSGNEQYF.

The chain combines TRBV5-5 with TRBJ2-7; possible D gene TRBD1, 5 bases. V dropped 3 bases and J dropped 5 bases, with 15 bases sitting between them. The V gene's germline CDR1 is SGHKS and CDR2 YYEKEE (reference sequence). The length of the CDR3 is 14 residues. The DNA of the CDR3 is TGTGCCAGCAGCTATATAGGGGATCCCCACGAGCAGTACTTC. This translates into CASSYIGDPHEQYF.

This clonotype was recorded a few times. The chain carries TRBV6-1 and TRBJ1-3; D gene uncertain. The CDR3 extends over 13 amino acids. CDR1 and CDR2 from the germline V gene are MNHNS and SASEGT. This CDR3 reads CATARGSGNTIYF. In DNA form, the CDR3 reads TGTGCTACCGCCCGGGGAAGTGGAAACACCATATATTTT.

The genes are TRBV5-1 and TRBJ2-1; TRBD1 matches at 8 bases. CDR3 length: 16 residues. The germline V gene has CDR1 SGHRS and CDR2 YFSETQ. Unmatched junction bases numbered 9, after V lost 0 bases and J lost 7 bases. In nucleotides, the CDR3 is TGCGCCAGCAGCTTGGGAACAGGGGGTCGGGGAAATGAGCAGTTCTTC. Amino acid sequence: CASSLGTGGRGNEQFF.

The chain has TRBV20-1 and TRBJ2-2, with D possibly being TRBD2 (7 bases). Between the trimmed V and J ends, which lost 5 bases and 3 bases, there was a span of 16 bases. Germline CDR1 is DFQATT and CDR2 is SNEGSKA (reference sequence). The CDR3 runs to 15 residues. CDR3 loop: CSAGQTGRDTGELFF. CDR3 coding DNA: TGCAGTGCTGGCCAAACAGGGAGGGACACCGGGGAGCTGTTTTTT.

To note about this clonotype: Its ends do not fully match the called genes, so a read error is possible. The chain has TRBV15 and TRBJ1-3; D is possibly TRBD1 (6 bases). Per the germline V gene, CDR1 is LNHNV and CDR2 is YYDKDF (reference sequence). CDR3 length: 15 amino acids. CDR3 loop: CATSRGGESGNTIYF. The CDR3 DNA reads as TGTGCCACAAGCAGGGGAGGGGAGAGTGGAAACACCATATATTTT.

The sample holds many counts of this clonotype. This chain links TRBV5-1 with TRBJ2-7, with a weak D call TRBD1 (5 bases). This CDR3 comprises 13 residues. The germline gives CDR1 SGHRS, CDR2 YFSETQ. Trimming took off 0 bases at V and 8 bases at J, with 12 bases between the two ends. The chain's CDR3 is CASSLAGRSKQYF. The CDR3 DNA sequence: TGCGCCAGCAGCTTGGCAGGGCGGTCAAAGCAGTACTTC.

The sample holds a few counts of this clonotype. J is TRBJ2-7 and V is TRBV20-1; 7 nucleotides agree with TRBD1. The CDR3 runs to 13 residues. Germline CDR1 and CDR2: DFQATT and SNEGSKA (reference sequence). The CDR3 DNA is TGCAGGCCCGACAGGGCGAACTCCTACGAGCAGTACTTC. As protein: CRPDRANSYEQYF.

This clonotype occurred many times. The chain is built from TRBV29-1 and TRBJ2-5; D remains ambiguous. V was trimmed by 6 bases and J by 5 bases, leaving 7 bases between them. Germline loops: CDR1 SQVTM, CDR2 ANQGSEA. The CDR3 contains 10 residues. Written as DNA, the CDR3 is TGCAGCGTCCCTTCGGAGACCCAGTACTTC. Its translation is CSVPSETQYF.

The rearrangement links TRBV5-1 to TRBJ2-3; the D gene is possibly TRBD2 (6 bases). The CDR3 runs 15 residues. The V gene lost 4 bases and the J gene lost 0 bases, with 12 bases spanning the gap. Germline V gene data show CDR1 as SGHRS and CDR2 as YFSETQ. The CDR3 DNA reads TGCGCCAGCAGCCGGGAGACTGGAAGCACAGATACGCAGTATTTT. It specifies CASSRETGSTDTQYF.

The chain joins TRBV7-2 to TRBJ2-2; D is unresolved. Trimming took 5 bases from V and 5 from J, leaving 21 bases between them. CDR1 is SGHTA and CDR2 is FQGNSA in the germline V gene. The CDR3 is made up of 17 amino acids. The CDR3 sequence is CASSQNERRPGTGELFF. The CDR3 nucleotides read TGTGCCAGCAGCCAAAATGAACGGCGGCCTGGGACCGGGGAGCTGTTTTTT.

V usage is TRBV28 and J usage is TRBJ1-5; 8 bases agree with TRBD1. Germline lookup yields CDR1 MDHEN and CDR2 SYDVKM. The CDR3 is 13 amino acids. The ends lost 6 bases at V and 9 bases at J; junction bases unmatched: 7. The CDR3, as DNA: TGTGCCAGCAGCTCAGGACAGGGAGGGCCCCAGCATTTT. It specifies CASSSGQGGPQHF.

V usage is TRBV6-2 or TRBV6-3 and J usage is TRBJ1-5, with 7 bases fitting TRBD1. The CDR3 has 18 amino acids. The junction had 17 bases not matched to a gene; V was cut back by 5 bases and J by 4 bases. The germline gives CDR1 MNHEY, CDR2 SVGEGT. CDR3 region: CASSPLGDSRMGNQPQHF. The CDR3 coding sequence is TGTGCCAGCAGTCCACTAGGGGACAGCAGAATGGGTAATCAGCCCCAGCATTTT.